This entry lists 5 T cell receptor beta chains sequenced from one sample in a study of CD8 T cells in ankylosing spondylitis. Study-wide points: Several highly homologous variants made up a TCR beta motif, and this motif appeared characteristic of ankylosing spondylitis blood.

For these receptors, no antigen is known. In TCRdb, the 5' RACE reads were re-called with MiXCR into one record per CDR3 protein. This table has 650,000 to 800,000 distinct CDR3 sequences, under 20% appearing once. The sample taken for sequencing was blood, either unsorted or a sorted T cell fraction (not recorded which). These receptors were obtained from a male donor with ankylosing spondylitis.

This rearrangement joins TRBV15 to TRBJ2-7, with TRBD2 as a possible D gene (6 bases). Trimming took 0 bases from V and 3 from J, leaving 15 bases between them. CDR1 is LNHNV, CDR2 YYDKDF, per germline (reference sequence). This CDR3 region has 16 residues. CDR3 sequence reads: CATSRESRTTYYEQYF. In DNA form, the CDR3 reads TGTGCCACCAGCAGAGAGTCCCGGACTACTTACTACGAGCAGTACTTC.

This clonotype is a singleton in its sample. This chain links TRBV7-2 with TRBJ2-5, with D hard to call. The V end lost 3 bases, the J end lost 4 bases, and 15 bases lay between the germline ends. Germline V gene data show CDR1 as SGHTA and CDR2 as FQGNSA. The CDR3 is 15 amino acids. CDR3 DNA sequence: TGTGCCAGCAGCTTGCGGACGCGATGGGGAGAGACCCAGTACTTC. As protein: CASSLRTRWGETQYF.

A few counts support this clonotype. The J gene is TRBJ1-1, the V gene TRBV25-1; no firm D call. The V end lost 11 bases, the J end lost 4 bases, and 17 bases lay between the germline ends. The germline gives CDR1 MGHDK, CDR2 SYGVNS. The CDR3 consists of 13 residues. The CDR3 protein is CACRRSSGTEAFF. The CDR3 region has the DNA TGTGCCTGTCGGAGGTCGTCGGGCACTGAAGCTTTCTTT.

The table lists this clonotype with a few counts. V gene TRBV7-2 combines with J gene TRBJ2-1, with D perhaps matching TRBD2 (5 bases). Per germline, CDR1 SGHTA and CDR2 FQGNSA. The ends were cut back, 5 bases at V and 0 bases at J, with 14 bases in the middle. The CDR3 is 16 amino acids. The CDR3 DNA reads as TGTGCCAGCAGCCTGGCGGGCCGATACTCCTACAATGAGCAGTTCTTC. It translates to CASSLAGRYSYNEQFF.

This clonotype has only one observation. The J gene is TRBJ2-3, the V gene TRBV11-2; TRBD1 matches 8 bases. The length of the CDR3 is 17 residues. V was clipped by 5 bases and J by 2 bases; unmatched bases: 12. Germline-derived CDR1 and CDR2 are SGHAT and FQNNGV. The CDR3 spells CASSRRQGPTFTDTQYF. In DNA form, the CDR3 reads TGTGCCAGCAGCCGGAGACAGGGGCCGACCTTCACAGATACGCAGTATTTT.